This T cell receptor beta chain was observed in a study of T cells in Graves' hyperthyroidism and ophthalmopathy. TCR beta CDR3 sequences were amplified from RNA transcripts. In the first-round RT-PCR of the TCR CDR3, the HTBI primer set was used. TCRdb re-called the multiplex PCR reads through MiXCR, storing one row per CDR3 protein. This sample carries about 400,000 distinct CDR3 sequences, approximately 14% of them seen once, and the ten largest clones take roughly 13%. This clonotype was detected many times. Its antigen remains unidentified. Whole-study results and caveats: From stable hyperthyroidism, ophthalmopathy was set apart by a 13 V-J model.

Trimming removed 8 bases at V and 0 bases at J, with 5 bases between. The CDR3 length is 11 residues. CDR1 and CDR2 from the germline V gene are MNHNS and SASEGT. Sequencing input: blood. The rearrangement uses TRBV6-1 and TRBJ2-7, with no clear D. The receptor was derived from a young man with Graves' ophthalmopathy. The CDR3 DNA follows: TGTGCCAGCCATAGCTCCTACGAGCAGTACTTC. Translation: CASHSSYEQYF.